This T cell receptor beta chain was found in a study of cytomegalovirus exposure and HLA in healthy donors. CDR3 length: 14 amino acids. Trimming removed 7 bases at V and 3 bases at J, with 16 bases between. Germline CDR1 reads MNHNY; CDR2 reads SVGAGI (reference sequence). Comment on this clone: The antigen remains undetermined.

General study results and limits: The dataset shows that most TCR sequences were rare, while some public TCRs occurred in many donors.

Researchers ran the PCR with 60 Vbeta and 13 Jbeta primers. Profiled with immunoSEQ multiplex PCR; TCRdb holds only in-frame clones, not every one. The sample lists around 200,000 clones, around 83% seen once, with roughly 2.5% in the top ten. Sequencing was carried out using PBMCs. This TCR was recovered from a woman aged 40 to 55 in good health and CMV-seronegative. This rearrangement joins TRBV6-6 to TRBJ2-7, with TRBD1 as a possible D gene (6 bases). This chain's CDR3 is CASTLGHGYYEQYF. The CDR3 nucleotides read TGTGCCAGCACACTGGGACACGGATACTACGAGCAGTACTTC.